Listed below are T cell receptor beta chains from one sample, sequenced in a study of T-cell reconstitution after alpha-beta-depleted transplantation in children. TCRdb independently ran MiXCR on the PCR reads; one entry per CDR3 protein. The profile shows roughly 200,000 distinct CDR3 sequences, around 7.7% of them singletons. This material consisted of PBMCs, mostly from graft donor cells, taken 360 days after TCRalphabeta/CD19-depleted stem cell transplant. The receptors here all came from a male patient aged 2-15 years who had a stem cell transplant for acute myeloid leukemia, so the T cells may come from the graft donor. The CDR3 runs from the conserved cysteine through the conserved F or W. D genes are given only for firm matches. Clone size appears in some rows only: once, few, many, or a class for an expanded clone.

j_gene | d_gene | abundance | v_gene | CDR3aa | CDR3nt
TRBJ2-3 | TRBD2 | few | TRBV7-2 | CAITSGRTDTQYF | TGTGCCATTACTAGCGGGAGGACAGATACGCAGTATTTT
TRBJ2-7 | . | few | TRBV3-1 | CASSQAVNYVKQYF | TGTGCCAGCAGCCAAGCCGTCAACTACGTTAAGCAGTACTTC
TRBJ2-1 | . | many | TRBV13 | CASSRTGGFYNEQFF | TGTGCCAGCAGTCGGACCGGGGGCTTCTACAATGAGCAGTTCTTC
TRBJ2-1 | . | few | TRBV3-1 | CASSQVLGDRRQFF | TGTGCCAGCAGCCAAGTCCTGGGGGACCGCCGACAGTTCTTC
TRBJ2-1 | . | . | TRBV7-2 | CASSLDRVRSDEQFF | TGTGCCAGCAGCTTAGACAGGGTCAGATCTGATGAGCAGTTCTTC
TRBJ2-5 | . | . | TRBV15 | CATSLGPKETQYF | TGTGCCACCAGCCTTGGACCGAAAGAGACCCAGTACTTC
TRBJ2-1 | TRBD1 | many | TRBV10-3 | CAVKTGTGDYNEQFF | TGTGCCGTGAAAACCGGGACAGGGGACTACAATGAGCAGTTCTTC
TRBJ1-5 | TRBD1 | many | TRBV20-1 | CSAWTGDQPQHF | TGCAGTGCTTGGACAGGGGATCAGCCCCAGCATTTT
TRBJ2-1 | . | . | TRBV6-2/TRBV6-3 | CASSPGAYEQFF | TGTGCCAGCAGTCCCGGAGCGTATGAGCAGTTCTTC
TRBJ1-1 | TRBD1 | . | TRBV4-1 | CASSQPAGGDTEAFF | TGCGCCAGCAGCCAACCGGCAGGGGGGGACACTGAAGCTTTCTTT
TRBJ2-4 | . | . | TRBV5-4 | CASSLEVGRYVQVAKNIQYF | TGTGCCAGCAGCTTGGAGGTCGGTAGATATGTCCAGGTGGCCAAAAACATTCAGTACTTC
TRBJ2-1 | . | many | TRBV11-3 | CASSLGGGQYNEQFF | TGTGCCAGCAGCTTAGGTGGGGGGCAGTACAATGAGCAGTTCTTC
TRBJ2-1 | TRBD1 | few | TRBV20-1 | CSARDWGDRGINEQFF | TGCAGTGCTAGAGATTGGGGAGACAGGGGAATCAATGAGCAGTTCTTC
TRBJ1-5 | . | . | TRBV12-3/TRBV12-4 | CASNPTGNSNQPQHF | TGTGCCAGCAACCCCACAGGGAATAGCAATCAGCCCCAGCATTTT
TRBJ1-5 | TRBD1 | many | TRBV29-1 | CSVADRDNQPQHF | TGCAGCGTCGCTGACAGGGACAATCAGCCCCAGCATTTT
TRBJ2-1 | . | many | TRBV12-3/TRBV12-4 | CASSPTDYNEQFF | TGTGCCAGCAGTCCAACTGATTACAATGAGCAGTTCTTC
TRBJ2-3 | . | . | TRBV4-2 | CASSQLWSTVRIDTQYF | TGTGCCAGCAGCCAGCTCTGGAGTACGGTCCGGATAGATACGCAGTATTTT
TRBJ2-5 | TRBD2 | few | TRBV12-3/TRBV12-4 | CASSLGAASGMRETQYF | TGTGCCAGCAGTTTGGGAGCGGCTAGCGGAATGCGAGAGACCCAGTACTTC
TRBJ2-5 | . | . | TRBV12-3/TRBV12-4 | CASIKTRTAGRETQYF | TGTGCCAGCATTAAAACTCGGACAGCTGGTAGAGAGACCCAGTACTTC
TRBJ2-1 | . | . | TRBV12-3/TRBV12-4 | CAISFGQGVGADLYNEQFF | TGTGCCATCAGTTTCGGGCAGGGAGTTGGGGCTGACTTGTACAATGAGCAGTTCTTC
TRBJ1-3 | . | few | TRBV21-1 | CASSKVGTSGNTIYF | TGTGCCAGCAGCAAAGTTGGGACCTCTGGAAACACCATATATTTT
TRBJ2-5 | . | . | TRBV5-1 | CASSQGQFQETQYF | TGCGCCAGCAGTCAGGGGCAGTTTCAAGAGACCCAGTACTTC
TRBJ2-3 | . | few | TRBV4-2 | CASSQDRTTTTQYF | TGTGCCAGCAGCCAAGACCGGACTACAACTACGCAGTATTTT
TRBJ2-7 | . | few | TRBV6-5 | CASRSGTPYEQYF | TGTGCCAGCAGATCCGGGACTCCCTACGAGCAGTACTTC
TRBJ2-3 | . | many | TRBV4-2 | CASSQTTTTDTQYF | TGTGCCAGCAGCCAGACTACTACCACAGATACGCAGTATTTT
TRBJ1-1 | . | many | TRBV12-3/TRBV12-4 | CASRSGLGTEAFF | TGTGCCAGCAGATCAGGGTTGGGGACTGAAGCTTTCTTT
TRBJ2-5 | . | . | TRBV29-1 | CSVESLQQETQYF | TGCAGCGTTGAGAGCCTACAGCAAGAGACCCAGTACTTC
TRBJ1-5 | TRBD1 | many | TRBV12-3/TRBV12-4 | CASSRLDRGYQPQHF | TGTGCCAGCAGTCGCCTCGACAGGGGATATCAGCCCCAGCATTTT
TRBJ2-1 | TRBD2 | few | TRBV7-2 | CASSSSGTRSYNEQFF | TGTGCCAGCAGCTCTAGCGGGACCCGTTCCTACAATGAGCAGTTCTTC
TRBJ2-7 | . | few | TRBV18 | CASTRAGNEQYF | TGTGCCAGCACCCGGGCAGGGAATGAGCAGTACTTC
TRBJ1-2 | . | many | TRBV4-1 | CASSQGGRGYTF | TGCGCCAGCAGCCAAGGTGGTAGAGGCTACACCTTC
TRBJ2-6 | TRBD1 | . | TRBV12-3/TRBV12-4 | CASSLTGGFGANVLTF | TGTGCCAGCAGTCTGACAGGGGGTTTTGGGGCCAACGTCCTGACTTTC
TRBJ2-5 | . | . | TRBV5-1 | CASSLTEETQYF | TGCGCCAGCAGCCTCACGGAAGAGACCCAGTACTTC
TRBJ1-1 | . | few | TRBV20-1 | CSAGRGSDEAFF | TGCAGTGCTGGGAGGGGTTCGGATGAAGCTTTCTTT
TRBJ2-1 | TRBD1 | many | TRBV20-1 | CSALHRDSYNEQFF | TGCAGTGCCTTACACCGGGACAGCTACAATGAGCAGTTCTTC
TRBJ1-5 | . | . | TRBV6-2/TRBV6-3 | CASSWLTEQPQHF | TGTGCCAGCAGTTGGTTGACAGAGCAGCCCCAGCATTTT
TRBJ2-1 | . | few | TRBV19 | CASAPGLVYNEQFF | TGTGCCAGTGCACCGGGACTCGTCTACAATGAGCAGTTCTTC
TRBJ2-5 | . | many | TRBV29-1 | CSTLALRGQQETQYF | TGCAGCACTCTGGCCCTACGGGGGCAGCAAGAGACCCAGTACTTC
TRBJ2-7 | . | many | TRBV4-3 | CASSQVAQLGYEQYF | TGCGCCAGCAGCCAAGTGGCCCAGTTGGGATACGAGCAGTACTTC
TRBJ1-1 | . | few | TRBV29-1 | CSVLKQEAFF | TGCAGCGTACTAAAGCAGGAAGCTTTCTTT
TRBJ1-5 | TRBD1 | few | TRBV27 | CASIPLGQGKNNQPQHF | TGTGCCAGCATTCCCCTTGGACAGGGGAAAAACAATCAGCCCCAGCATTTT
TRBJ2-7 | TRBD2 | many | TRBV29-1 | CSVPGLVSHEQYF | TGCAGCGTTCCGGGACTAGTAAGCCACGAGCAGTACTTC